This T cell receptor beta chain was sequenced in a study of T-cell memory formation after mild COVID-19. Findings and caveats of the study: Of the contracting clones, CD4+ ones lay mainly in CM and EM, and CD8+ ones in EMRA.

A note on this clonotype: As yet, its antigen is unknown.

TCRdb re-derived calls from the 5' RACE reads in MiXCR, one entry per CDR3 protein. The sample has 100,000 to 140,000 distinct CDR3 sequences; roughly 14% are singletons. This CDR3 is 18 amino acids long. Trimming at V came to 6 bases and at J to 0 bases, leaving 11 bases not matched to a gene. What was sequenced was PBMCs or a T cell subset sorted from them (not recorded which). This chain links TRBV12-3 or TRBV12-4 with TRBJ2-6; 7 nucleotides align to TRBD1. The TCR sequence derives from a man in his late teens or twenties who had mild COVID-19 (a few samples of this study predate the infection). Cell type and time point are not known. CDR3 in amino acids: CASRRGQHFFSGANVLTF. For the CDR3, the DNA is TGTGCCAGCAGAAGGGGACAGCACTTTTTCTCTGGGGCCAACGTCCTGACTTTC.